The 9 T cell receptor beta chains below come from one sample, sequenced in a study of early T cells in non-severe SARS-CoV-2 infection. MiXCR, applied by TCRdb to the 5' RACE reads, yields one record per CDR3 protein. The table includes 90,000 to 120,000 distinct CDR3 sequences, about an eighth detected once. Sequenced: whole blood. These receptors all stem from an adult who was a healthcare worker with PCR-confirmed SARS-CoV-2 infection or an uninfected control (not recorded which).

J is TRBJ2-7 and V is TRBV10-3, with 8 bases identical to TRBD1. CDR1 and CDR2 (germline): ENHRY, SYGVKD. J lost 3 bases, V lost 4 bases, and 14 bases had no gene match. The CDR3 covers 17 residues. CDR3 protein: CAISAGTSGTGIYEQYF. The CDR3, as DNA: TGTGCCATCAGTGCCGGAACCTCCGGGACAGGTATCTACGAGCAGTACTTC.

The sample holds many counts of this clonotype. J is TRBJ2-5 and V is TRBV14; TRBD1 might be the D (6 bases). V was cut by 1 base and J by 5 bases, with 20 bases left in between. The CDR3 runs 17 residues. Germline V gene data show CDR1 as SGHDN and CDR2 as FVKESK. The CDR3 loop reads CASSQAVGQTSRETQYF. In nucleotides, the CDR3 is TGTGCCAGCAGCCAAGCGGTTGGACAGACCTCCCGGGAGACCCAGTACTTC.

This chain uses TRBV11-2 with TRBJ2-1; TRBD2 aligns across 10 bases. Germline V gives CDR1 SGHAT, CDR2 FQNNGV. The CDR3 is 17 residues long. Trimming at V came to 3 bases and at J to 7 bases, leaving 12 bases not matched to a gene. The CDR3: CASSFPRSGRAGNEQFF. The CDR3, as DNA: TGTGCCAGCAGCTTTCCCCGGAGCGGGAGGGCAGGAAATGAGCAGTTCTTC. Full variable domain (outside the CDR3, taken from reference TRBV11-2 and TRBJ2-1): EAGVAQSPRYKIIEKRQSVAFWCNPISGHATLYWYQQILGQGPKLLIQFQNNGVVDDSQLPKDRFSAERLKGVDSTLKIQPAKLEDSAVYLCASSFPRSGRAGNEQFFGPGTRLTVL.

The CDR3 nucleotides read TGTGCCAGCAGCTTTAGTACAGGGGGCTATGGCTACACCTTC. Its translation: CASSFSTGGYGYTF. The genes are TRBV5-6 and TRBJ1-2; 8 bases are a match to TRBD1. This CDR3 region has 14 residues. Per germline, CDR1 SGHDT and CDR2 YYEEEE. V shed 2 bases and J 4 bases; nucleotides not matched to a gene: 4. Full variable domain (remainder filled in from reference TRBV5-6 and TRBJ1-2): DAGVTQSPTHLIKTRGQQVTLRCSPKSGHDTVSWYQQALGQGPQFIFQYYEEEERQRGNFPDRFSGHQFPNYSSELNVNALLLGDSALYLCASSFSTGGYGYTFGSGTRLTVV.

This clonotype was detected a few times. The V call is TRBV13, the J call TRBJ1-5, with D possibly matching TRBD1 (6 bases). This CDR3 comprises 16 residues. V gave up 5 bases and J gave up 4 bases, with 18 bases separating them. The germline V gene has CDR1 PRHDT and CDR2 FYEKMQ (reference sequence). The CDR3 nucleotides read TGTGCCAGCAGCCTTAGACCGCGGGGGCCGAATCAGCCCCAGCATTTT. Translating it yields CASSLRPRGPNQPQHF.

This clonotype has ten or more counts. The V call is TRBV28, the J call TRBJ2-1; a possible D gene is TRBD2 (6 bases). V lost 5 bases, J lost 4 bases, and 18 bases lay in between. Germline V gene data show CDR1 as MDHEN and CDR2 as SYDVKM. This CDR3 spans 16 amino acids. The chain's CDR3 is CASSGEGLGSYNEQFF. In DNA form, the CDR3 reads TGTGCCAGCAGTGGAGAGGGACTCGGATCTTACAATGAGCAGTTCTTC. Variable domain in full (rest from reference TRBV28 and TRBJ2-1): DVKVTQSSRYLVKRTGEKVFLECVQDMDHENMFWYRQDPGLGLRLIYFSYDVKMKEKGDIPEGYSVSREKKERFSLILESASTNQTSMYLCASSGEGLGSYNEQFFGPGTRLTVL.

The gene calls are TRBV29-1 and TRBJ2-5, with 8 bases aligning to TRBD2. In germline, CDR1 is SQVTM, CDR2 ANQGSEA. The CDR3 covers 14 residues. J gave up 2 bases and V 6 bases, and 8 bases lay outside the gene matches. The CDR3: CSVRAGATQETQYF. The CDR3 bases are TGCAGCGTGCGAGCGGGGGCGACTCAAGAGACCCAGTACTTC.

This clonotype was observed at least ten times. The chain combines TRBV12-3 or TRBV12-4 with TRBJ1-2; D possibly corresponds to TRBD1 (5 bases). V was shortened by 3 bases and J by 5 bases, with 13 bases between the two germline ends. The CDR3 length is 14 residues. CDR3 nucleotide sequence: TGTGCCAGCAGTTTTGGGGACCGGGCTTATGGCTACACCTTC. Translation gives CASSFGDRAYGYTF.

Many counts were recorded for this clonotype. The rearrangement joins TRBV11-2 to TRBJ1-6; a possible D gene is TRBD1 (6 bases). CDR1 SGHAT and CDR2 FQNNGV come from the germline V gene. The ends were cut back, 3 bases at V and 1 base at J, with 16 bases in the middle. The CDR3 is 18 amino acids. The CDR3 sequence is CASSLTGGFGSYNSPLHF. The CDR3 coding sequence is TGTGCCAGCAGCTTGACAGGCGGGTTTGGATCCTATAATTCACCCCTCCACTTT.